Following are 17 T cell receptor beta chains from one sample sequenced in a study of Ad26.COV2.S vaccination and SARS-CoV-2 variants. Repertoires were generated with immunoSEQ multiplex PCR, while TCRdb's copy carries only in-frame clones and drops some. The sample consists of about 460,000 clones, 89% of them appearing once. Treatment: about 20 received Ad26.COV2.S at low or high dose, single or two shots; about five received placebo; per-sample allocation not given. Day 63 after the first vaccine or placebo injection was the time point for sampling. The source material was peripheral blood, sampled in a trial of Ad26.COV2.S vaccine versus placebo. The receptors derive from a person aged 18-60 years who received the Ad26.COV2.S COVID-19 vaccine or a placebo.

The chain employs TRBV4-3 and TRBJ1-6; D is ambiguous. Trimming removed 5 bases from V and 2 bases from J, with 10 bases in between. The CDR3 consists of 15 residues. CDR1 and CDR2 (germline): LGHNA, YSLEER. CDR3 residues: CASSYGSPYNSPLHF. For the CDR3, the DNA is TGCGCCAGCAGCTACGGCAGCCCCTATAATTCACCCCTCCACTTT.

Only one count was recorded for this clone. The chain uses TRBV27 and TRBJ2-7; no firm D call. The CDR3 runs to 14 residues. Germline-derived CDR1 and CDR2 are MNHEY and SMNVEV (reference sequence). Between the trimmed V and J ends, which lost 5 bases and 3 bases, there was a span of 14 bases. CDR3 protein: CASSTWEGRYEQYF. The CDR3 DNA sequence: TGTGCCAGCAGTACCTGGGAAGGCCGCTACGAGCAGTACTTC.

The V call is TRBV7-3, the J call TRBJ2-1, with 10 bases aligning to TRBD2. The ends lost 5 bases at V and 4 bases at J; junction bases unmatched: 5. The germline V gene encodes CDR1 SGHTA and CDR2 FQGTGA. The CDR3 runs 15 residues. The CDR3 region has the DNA TGTGCCAGCAGCCGGACTAGCGGAAAATACAATGAGCAGTTCTTC. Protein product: CASSRTSGKYNEQFF.

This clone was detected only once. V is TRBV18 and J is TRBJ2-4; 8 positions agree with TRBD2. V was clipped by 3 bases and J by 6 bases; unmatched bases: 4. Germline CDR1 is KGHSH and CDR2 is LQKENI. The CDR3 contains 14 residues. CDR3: CASSPPGLVNIQYF. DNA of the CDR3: TGTGCCAGCTCACCCCCGGGACTAGTAAACATTCAGTACTTC.

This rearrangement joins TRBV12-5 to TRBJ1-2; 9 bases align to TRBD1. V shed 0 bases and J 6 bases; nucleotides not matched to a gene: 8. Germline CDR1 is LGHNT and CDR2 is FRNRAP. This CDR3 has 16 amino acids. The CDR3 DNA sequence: TGTGCTAGTGGTTTGGTACCGGGACAGGGATCACATGGCTACACCTTC. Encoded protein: CASGLVPGQGSHGYTF.

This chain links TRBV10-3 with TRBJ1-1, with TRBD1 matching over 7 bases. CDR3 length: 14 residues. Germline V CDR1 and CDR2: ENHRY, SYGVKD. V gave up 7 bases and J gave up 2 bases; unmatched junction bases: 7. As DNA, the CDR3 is TGTGCCATCACCACCGACAGGGATAACACTGAAGCTTTCTTT. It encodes CAITTDRDNTEAFF.

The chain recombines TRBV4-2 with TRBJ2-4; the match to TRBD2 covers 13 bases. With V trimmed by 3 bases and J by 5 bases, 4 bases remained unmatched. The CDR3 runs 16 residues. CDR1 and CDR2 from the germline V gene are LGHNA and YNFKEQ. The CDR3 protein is CASSQDGLAGENIQYF. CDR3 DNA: TGTGCCAGCAGCCAGGATGGACTAGCGGGAGAAAACATTCAGTACTTC.

The CDR3: CASRRTYEQYF. Here the CDR3 DNA reads TGTGCCAGCAGACGTACCTACGAGCAGTACTTC. This chain connects TRBV28 to TRBJ2-7; D uncertain. Germline CDR1 is MDHEN and CDR2 is SYDVKM. Trimming shortened V by 6 bases and J by 2 bases, and 5 bases separated the two germline ends. CDR3 length equals 11 residues.

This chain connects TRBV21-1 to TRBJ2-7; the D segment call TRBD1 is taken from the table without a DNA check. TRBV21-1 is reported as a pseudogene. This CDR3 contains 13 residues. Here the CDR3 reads CASSPPGPYEQYF. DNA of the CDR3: TGTGCCAGCAGCCCTCCTGGGCCCTACGAGCAGTACTTC.

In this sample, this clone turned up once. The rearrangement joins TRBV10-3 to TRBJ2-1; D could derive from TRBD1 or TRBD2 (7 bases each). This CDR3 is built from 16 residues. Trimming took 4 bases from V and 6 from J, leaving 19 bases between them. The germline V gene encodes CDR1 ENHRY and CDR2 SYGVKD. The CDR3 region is CAISGTGGGTINEQFF. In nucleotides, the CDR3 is TGTGCCATCAGTGGGACAGGAGGAGGGACTATCAATGAGCAGTTCTTC.

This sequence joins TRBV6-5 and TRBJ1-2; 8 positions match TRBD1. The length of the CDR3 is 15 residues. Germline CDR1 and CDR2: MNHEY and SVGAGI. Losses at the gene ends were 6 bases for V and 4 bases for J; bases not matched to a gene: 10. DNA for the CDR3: TGTGCCAGCAGGGGCCCGGACAGGGAAGGCTATGGCTACACCTTC. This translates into CASRGPDREGYGYTF.

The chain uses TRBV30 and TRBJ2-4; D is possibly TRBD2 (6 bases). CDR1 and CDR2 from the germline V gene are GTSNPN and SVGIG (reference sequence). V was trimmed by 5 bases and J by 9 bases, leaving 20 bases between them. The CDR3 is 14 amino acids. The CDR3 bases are TGTGCCTGGCAGTACAACCGGGACTTCGGCATTCAGTACTTC. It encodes CAWQYNRDFGIQYF. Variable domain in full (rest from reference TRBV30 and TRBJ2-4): SQTIHQWPATLVQPVGSPLSLECTVEGTSNPNLYWYRQAAGRGLQLLFYSVGIGQISSEVPQNLSASRPQDRQFILSSKKLLLSDSGFYLCAWQYNRDFGIQYFGAGTRLSVL.

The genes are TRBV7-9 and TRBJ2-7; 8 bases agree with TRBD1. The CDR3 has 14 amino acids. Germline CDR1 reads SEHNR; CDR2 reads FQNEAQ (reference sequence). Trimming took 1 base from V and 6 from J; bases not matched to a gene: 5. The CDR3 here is CASSLGQGAAEQYF. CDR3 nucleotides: TGTGCCAGCAGCTTAGGTCAGGGGGCTGCCGAGCAGTACTTC.

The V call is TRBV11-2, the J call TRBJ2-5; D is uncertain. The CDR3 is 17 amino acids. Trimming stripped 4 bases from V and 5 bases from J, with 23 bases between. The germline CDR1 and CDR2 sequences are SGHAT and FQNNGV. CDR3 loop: CASSSIRHIGRRETQYF. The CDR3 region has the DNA TGTGCCAGCAGCTCTATCCGCCATATAGGAAGACGGGAGACCCAGTACTTC.

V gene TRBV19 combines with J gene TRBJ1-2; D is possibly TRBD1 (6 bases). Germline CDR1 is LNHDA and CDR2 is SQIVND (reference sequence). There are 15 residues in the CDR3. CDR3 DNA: TGTGCGGCCCGGGACAAGACCACGTACTTCTATGGCTACACCTTC. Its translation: CAARDKTTYFYGYTF.

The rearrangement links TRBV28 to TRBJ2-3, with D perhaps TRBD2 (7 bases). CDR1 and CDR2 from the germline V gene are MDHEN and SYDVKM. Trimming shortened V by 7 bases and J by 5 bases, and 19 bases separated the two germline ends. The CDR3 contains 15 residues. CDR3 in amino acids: CASTSTSSRGDTQYF. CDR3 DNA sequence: TGTGCCAGCACCTCGACTAGCAGCAGGGGAGATACGCAGTATTTT.

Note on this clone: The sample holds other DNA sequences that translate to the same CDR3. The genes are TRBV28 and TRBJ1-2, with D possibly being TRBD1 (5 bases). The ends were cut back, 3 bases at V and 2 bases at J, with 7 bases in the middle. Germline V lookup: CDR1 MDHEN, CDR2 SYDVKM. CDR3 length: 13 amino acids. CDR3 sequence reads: CASSLGQNYGYTF. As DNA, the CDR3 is TGTGCCAGCAGTTTGGGGCAGAACTATGGCTACACCTTC.